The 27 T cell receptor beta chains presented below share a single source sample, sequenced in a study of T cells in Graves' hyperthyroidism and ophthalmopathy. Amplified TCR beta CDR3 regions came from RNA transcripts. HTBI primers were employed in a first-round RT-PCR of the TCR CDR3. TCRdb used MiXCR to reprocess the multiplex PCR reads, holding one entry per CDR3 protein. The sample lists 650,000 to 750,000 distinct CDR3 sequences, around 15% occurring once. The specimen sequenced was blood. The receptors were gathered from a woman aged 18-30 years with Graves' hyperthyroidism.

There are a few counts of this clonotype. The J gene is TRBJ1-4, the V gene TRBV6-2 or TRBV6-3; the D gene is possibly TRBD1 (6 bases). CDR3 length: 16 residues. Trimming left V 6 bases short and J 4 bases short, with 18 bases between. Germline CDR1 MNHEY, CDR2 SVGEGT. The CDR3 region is CASRQGVALLNEKLFF. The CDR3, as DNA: TGTGCCAGCAGACAGGGAGTAGCGTTGCTTAATGAAAAACTGTTTTTT.

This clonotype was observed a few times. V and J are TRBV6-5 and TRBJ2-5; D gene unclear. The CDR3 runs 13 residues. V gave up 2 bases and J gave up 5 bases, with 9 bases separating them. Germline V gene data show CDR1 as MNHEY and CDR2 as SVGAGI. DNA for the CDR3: TGTGCCAGCAGTTACGGCGGAAGTGAGACCCAGTACTTC. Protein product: CASSYGGSETQYF.

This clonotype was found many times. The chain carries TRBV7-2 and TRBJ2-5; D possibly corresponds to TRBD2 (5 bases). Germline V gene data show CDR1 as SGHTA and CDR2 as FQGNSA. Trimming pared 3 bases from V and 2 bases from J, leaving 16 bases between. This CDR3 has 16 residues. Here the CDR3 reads CASSLERVGGQETQYF. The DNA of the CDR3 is TGTGCCAGCAGCTTGGAGAGGGTGGGCGGACAAGAGACCCAGTACTTC.

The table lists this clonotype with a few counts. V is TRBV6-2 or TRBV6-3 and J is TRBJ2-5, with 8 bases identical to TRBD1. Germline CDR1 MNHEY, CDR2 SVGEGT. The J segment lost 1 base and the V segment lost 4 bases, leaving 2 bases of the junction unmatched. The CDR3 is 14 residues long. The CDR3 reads CASSWTGTQETQYF. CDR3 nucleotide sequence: TGTGCCAGCAGTTGGACAGGGACCCAAGAGACCCAGTACTTC.

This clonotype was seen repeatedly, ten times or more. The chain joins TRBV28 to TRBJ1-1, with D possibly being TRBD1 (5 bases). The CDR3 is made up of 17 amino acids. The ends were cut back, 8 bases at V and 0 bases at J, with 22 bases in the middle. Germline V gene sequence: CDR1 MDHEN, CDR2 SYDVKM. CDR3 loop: CASGILQGIGMNTEAFF. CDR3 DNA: TGTGCCAGCGGTATCCTTCAGGGTATCGGGATGAACACTGAAGCTTTCTTT. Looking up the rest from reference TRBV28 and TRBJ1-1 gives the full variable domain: DVKVTQSSRYLVKRTGEKVFLECVQDMDHENMFWYRQDPGLGLRLIYFSYDVKMKEKGDIPEGYSVSREKKERFSLILESASTNQTSMYLCASGILQGIGMNTEAFFGQGTRLTVV.

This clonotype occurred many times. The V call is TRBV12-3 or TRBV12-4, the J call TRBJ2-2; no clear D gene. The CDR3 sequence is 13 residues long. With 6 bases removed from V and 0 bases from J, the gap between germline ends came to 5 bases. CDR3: CASRPANTGELFF. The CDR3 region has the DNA TGTGCCAGCAGACCAGCGAACACCGGGGAGCTGTTTTTT.

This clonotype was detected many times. CDR3: CASSLWAIAGENTDTQYF. The CDR3 DNA reads TGTGCCAGCAGCTTATGGGCCATAGCGGGAGAGAACACAGATACGCAGTATTTT. This rearrangement joins TRBV11-2 to TRBJ2-3; 9 nucleotides agree with TRBD2. The CDR3 contains 18 residues. Germline CDR1 reads SGHAT; CDR2 reads FQNNGV. The trim removed 2 bases at V and 2 bases at J, leaving 11 bases unmatched. Full variable domain (missing parts from reference TRBV11-2 and TRBJ2-3): EAGVAQSPRYKIIEKRQSVAFWCNPISGHATLYWYQQILGQGPKLLIQFQNNGVVDDSQLPKDRFSAERLKGVDSTLKIQPAKLEDSAVYLCASSLWAIAGENTDTQYFGPGTRLTVL.

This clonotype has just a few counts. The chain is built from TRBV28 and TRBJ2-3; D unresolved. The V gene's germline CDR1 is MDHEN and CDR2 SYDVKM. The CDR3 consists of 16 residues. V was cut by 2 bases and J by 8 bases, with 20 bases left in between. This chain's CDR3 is CASSLNWVTSHTTQYF. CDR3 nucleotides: TGTGCCAGCAGTTTAAATTGGGTTACCTCTCACACTACGCAGTATTTT.

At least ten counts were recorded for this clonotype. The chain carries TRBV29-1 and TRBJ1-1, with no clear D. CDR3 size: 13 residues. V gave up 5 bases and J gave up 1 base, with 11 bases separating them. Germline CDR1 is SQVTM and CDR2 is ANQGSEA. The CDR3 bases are TGCAGCGTTCAACGGCAGGAGAACACTGAAGCTTTCTTT. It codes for CSVQRQENTEAFF. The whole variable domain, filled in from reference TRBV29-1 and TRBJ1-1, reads SAVISQKPSRDICQRGTSLTIQCQVDSQVTMMFWYRQQPGQSLTLIATANQGSEATYESGFVIDKFPISRPNLTFSTLTVSNMSPEDSSIYLCSVQRQENTEAFFGQGTRLTVV.

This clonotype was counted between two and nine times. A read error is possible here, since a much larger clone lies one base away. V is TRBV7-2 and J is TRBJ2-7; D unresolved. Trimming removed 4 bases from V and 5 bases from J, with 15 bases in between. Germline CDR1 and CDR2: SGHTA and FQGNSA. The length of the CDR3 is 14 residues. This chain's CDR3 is CASSSYGPTNEQYF. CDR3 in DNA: TGTGCCAGCAGCTCCTACGGACCCACGAACGAGCAGTACTTC.

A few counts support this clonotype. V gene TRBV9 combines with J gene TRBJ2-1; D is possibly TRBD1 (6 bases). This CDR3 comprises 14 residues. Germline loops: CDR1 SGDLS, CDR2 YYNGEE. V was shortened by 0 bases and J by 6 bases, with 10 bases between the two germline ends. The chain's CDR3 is CASSVDGRGNEQFF. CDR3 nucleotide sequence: TGTGCCAGCAGCGTAGACGGCAGGGGCAATGAGCAGTTCTTC.

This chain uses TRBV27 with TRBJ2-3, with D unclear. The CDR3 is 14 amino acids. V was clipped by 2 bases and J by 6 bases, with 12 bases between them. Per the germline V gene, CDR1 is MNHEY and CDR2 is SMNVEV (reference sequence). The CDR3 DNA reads TGTGCCAGCAGTTTAATCGGTCGGCCGGATACGCAGTATTTT. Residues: CASSLIGRPDTQYF.

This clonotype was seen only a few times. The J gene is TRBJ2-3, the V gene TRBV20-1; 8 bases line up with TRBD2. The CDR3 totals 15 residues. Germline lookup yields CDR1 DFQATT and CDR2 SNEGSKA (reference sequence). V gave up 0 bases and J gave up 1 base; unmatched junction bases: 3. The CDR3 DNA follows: TGCAGTGCTAGAGACCAGACTAGCGGCACAGATACGCAGTATTTT. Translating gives CSARDQTSGTDTQYF.

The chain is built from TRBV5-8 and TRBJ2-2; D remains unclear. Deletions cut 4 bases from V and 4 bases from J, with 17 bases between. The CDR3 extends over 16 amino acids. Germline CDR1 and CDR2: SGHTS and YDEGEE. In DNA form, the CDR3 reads TGTGCCAGCAGCCAGACGGATTGGCCTGGCACCGGGGAGCTGTTTTTT. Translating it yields CASSQTDWPGTGELFF.

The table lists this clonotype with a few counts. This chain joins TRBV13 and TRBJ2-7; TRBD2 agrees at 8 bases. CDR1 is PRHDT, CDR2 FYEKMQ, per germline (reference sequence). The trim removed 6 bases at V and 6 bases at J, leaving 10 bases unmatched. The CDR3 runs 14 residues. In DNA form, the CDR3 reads TGTGCCAGCAGTCGAGTTGCGGGAGGAGGCGAGCAGTACTTC. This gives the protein CASSRVAGGGEQYF.

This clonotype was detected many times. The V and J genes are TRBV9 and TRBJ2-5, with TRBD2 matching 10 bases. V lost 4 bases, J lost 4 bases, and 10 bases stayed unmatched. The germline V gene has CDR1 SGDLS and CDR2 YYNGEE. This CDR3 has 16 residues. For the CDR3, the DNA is TGTGCCAGCAGCCCCCGGTCTAGCGGGAGAGCAGAGACCCAGTACTTC. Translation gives CASSPRSSGRAETQYF.

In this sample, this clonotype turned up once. The chain's CDR3 is CASSQALAEGGQGSYEQYF. As DNA, the CDR3 is TGCGCCAGCAGCCAAGCATTAGCTGAGGGGGGACAGGGGTCCTACGAGCAGTACTTC. V gene TRBV4-1 combines with J gene TRBJ2-7; 10 positions match TRBD1. This CDR3 has 19 amino acids. Germline V lookup: CDR1 MGHRA, CDR2 YSYEKL. Unmatched junction bases numbered 13, after V lost 1 base and J lost 1 base.

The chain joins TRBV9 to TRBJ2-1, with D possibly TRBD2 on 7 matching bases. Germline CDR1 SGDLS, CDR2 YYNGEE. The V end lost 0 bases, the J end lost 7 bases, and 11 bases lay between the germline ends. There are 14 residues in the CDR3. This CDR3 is CASSVAGGRNEQFF. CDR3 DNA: TGTGCCAGCAGCGTAGCCGGGGGGCGAAATGAGCAGTTCTTC.

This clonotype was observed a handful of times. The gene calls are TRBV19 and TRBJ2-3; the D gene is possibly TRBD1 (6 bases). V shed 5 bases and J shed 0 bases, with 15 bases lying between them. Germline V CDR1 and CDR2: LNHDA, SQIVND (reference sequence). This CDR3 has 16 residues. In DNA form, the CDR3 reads TGTGCCAGTAGTCTCACCGGGACACCCAGCACAGATACGCAGTATTTT. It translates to CASSLTGTPSTDTQYF.

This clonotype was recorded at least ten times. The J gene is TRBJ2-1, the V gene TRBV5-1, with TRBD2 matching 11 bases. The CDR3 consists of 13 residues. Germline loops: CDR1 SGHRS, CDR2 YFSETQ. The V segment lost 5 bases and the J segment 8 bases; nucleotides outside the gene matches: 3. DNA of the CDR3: TGCGCCAGCAGACCGGGACTAGCGGATGAGCAGTTCTTC. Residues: CASRPGLADEQFF.

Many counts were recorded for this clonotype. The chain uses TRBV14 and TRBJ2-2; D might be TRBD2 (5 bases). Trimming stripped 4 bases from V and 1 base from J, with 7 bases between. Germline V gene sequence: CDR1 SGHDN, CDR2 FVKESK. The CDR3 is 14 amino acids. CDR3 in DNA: TGTGCCAGCAGCCCCGGGAAGAACACCGGGGAGCTGTTTTTT. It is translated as CASSPGKNTGELFF.

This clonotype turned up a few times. The CDR3 bases are TGTGCCAGCAGACAAACTTCGACAGGGTTGGGGGGGCAGTACTTC. Its protein product is CASRQTSTGLGGQYF. The chain has TRBV6-1 and TRBJ2-7; D is possibly TRBD1 (7 bases). V lost 6 bases to trimming and J lost 9 bases, with 24 bases between them. Germline CDR1 and CDR2: MNHNS and SASEGT. This CDR3 has 15 residues.

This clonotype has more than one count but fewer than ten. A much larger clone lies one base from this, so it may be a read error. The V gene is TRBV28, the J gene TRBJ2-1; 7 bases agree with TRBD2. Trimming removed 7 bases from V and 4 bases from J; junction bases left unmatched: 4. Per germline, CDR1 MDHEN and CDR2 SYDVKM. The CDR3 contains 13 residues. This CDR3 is CASTWDYYNEQFF. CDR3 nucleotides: TGTGCCAGCACCTGGGACTATTACAATGAGCAGTTCTTC.

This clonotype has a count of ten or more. CDR3 in amino acids: CASSDPPPWGETQYF. For the CDR3, the DNA is TGTGCCAGCAGTGATCCCCCGCCCTGGGGGGAGACCCAGTACTTC. The chain joins TRBV28 to TRBJ2-5, with D perhaps being TRBD1 or TRBD2 (5 bases each). The CDR3 sequence is 15 residues long. In germline, CDR1 is MDHEN, CDR2 SYDVKM. The V gene lost 5 bases and the J gene lost 5 bases, with 18 bases spanning the gap.

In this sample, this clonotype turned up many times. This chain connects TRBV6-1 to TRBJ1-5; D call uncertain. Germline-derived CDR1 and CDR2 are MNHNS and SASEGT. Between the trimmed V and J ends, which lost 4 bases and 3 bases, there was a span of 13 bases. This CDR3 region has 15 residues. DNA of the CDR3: TGTGCCAGCAGTGGGACGGGGATCTTCAATCAGCCCCAGCATTTT. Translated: CASSGTGIFNQPQHF.

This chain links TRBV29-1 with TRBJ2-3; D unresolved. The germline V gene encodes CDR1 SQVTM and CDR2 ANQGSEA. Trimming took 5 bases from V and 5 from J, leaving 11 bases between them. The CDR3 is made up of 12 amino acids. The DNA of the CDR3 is TGCAGCGTTTCACTCCTCCAAGATACGCAGTATTTT. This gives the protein CSVSLLQDTQYF.

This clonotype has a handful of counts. The CDR3 loop is CAWSPLRGTEYNSPLHF. For the CDR3, the DNA is TGTGCCTGGAGTCCCCTGAGGGGGACAGAATATAATTCACCCCTCCACTTT. The V and J genes are TRBV30 and TRBJ1-6, with 7 bases matching TRBD1. V lost 2 bases and J lost 4; bases outside the gene matches: 11. CDR1 and CDR2 from the germline V gene are GTSNPN and SVGIG (reference sequence). This CDR3 has 17 residues.